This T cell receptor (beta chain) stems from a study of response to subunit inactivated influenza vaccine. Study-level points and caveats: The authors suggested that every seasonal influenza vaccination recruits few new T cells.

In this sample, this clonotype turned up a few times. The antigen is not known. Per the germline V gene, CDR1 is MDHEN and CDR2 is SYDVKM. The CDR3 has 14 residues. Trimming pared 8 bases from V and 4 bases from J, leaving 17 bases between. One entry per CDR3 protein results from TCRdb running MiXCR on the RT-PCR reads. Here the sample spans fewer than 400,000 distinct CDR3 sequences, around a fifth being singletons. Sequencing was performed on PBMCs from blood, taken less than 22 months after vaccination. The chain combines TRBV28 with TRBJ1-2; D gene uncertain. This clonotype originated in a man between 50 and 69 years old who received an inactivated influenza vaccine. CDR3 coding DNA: TGTGCCAGCTGGGCCTCGGTTGGCAGCTATGGCTACACCTTC. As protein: CASWASVGSYGYTF.